This T cell receptor beta chain was observed in a study of blood T cell repertoires in COVID-19. Study as a whole: COVID-19 samples collected from the United States, Italy and Spain covered acute and convalescent phases.

Trimming removed 3 bases from V and 7 bases from J, with 19 bases in between. Germline V gives CDR1 DFQATT, CDR2 SNEGSKA (reference sequence). The CDR3 runs 14 residues. Original processing methods: Reference gene primer amplification gave nucleated cell count estimates. Assay: immunoSEQ multiplex PCR; the TCRdb copy retains only in-frame clones and omits some. Clone size and V and J calls were adopted from that table, with D and trimming inferred from the DNA. The profile shows a few hundred thousand clones, about 86% of them singletons. V usage is TRBV20-1 and J usage is TRBJ2-7; TRBD1 is a possible D gene (6 bases). This sequence originates from a man older than 75 with acute or convalescent COVID-19. The specimen was peripheral blood. This CDR3 reads CSASQGLGRREQYF. The CDR3 region has the DNA TGCAGTGCTAGTCAGGGGCTGGGTAGGAGAGAGCAGTACTTC.